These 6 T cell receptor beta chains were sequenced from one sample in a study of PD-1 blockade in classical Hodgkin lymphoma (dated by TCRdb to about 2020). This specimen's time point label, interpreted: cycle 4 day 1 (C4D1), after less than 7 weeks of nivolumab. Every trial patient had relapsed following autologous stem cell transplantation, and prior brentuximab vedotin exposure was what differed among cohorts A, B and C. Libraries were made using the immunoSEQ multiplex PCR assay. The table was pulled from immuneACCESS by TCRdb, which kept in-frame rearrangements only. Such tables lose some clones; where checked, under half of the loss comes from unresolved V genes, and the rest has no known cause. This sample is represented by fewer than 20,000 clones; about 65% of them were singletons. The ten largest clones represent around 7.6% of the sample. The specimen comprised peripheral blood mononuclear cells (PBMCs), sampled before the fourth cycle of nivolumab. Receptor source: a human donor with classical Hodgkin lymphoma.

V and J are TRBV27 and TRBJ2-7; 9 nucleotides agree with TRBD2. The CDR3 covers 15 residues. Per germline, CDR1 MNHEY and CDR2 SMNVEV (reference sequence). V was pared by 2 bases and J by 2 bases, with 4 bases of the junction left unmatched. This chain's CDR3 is CASSLGGRAPYEQYF. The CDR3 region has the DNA TGTGCCAGCAGTTTAGGCGGGAGGGCCCCCTACGAGCAGTACTTC.

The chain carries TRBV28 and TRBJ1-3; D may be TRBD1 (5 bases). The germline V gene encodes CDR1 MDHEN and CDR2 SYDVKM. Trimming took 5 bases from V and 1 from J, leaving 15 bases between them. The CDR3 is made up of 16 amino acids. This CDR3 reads CASSTSGRASGNTIYF. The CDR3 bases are TGTGCCAGCAGTACCTCGGGCAGGGCGTCTGGAAACACCATATATTTT.

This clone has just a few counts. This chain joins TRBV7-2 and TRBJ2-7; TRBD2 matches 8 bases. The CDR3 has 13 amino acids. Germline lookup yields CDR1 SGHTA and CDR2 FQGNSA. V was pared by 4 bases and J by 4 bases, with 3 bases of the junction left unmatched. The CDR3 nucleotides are TGTGCCAGCAGCTCTTCTAGCGGGTACGAGCAGTACTTC. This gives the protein CASSSSSGYEQYF.

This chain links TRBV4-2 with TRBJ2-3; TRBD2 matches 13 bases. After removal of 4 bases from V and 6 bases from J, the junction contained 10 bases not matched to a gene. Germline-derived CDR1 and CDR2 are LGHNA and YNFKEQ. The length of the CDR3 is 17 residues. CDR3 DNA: TGTGCCAGCAGCCGAGGACTAGCGGGAGATTTTGAGGATACGCAGTATTTT. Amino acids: CASSRGLAGDFEDTQYF.

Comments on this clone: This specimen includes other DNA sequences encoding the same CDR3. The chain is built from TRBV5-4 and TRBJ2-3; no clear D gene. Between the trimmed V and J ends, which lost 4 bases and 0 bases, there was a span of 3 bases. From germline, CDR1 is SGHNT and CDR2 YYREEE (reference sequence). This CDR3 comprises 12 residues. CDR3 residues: CASSDSTDTQYF. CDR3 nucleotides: TGTGCCAGCAGCGACAGCACAGATACGCAGTATTTT.

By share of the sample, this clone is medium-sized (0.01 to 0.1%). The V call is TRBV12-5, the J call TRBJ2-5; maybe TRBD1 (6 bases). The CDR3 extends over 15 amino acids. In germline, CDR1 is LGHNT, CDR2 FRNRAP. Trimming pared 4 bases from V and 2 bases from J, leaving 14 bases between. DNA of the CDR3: TGTGCTAGTGGTTGGTCCGGGACATTACAAGAGACCCAGTACTTC. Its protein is CASGWSGTLQETQYF.